What follows are 26 T cell receptor beta chains derived from one specimen sequenced in a study of spatial heterogeneity in lung cancer. Each CDR3 protein gets one entry after TCRdb re-called the 5' RACE reads with MiXCR. The sample includes under 40,000 distinct CDR3 sequences, 4% to 6% of them seen just once. Time point of the sample: sample taken at primary tumor resection. Whole RNA was taken from tumor, nontumor lung or frozen PBMC; it was then sequenced unsorted. Sequences were derived from PBMCs, sampled at surgery. All receptors derive from a female donor with early-stage non-small cell lung cancer.

This clonotype was seen repeatedly, ten times or more. The rearrangement joins TRBV28 to TRBJ2-3; 12 bases align to TRBD2. CDR1 is MDHEN and CDR2 is SYDVKM in the germline V gene. Trimming cost V 6 bases and J 7 bases; bases outside gene matches: 8. This CDR3 contains 15 residues. The CDR3 DNA reads TGTGCCAGCAGGACTCTAGCGGGGGGGCAAAATACGCAGTATTTT. This translates into CASRTLAGGQNTQYF. The whole variable domain, remainder taken from reference TRBV28 and TRBJ2-3, is DVKVTQSSRYLVKRTGEKVFLECVQDMDHENMFWYRQDPGLGLRLIYFSYDVKMKEKGDIPEGYSVSREKKERFSLILESASTNQTSMYLCASRTLAGGQNTQYFGPGTRLTVL.

This clonotype was seen ten or more times. The V gene is TRBV23-1, the J gene TRBJ2-1, with no clear D. TRBV23-1 is noted as an ORF with a role that remains uncertain. With 0 bases removed from V and 7 bases from J, the gap between germline ends came to 10 bases. The CDR3 has 14 amino acids. The CDR3 DNA sequence: TGCGCCAGCAGTCAATCGCAAAATCCGAATGAGCAGTTCTTC. It is translated as CASSQSQNPNEQFF.

There are many counts of this clonotype. The gene calls are TRBV20-1 and TRBJ1-5; 8 bases line up with TRBD1. Germline V lookup: CDR1 DFQATT, CDR2 SNEGSKA (reference sequence). The CDR3 has 14 residues. V shed 5 bases, J shed 7 bases, and the junction held 10 bases outside the gene matches. The CDR3 DNA reads as TGCAGTGCTGGAAAAGGACAGGGTAGCCAGCCCCAGCATTTT. Residues: CSAGKGQGSQPQHF.

This clonotype was recorded many times. The V and J genes are TRBV5-6 and TRBJ1-2, with unresolved D. CDR1 SGHDT and CDR2 YYEEEE come from the germline V gene. The CDR3 covers 14 residues. Deletions cut 5 bases from V and 4 bases from J, with 15 bases between. The CDR3 reads CASSSLGMVYGYTF. The CDR3 DNA is TGTGCCAGCAGTTCTCTAGGGATGGTCTATGGCTACACCTTC.

This clonotype showed up many times. J is TRBJ2-1 and V is TRBV6-2 or TRBV6-3; D might be TRBD1 (6 bases). This CDR3 has 17 amino acids. Looked up from germline, CDR1 is MNHEY and CDR2 is SVGEGT. Deletions cut 6 bases from V and 3 bases from J, with 21 bases between. The CDR3 sequence is CASSPRRGTGHYNEQFF. In DNA form, the CDR3 reads TGTGCCAGCAGCCCCCGAAGAGGAACAGGGCACTACAATGAGCAGTTCTTC.

This clonotype was seen just once. The chain recombines TRBV5-1 with TRBJ1-6; 9 bases map to TRBD1. Germline loops: CDR1 SGHRS, CDR2 YFSETQ. CDR3 length: 15 residues. After removal of 4 bases from V and 7 bases from J, the junction contained 6 bases not matched to a gene. DNA for the CDR3: TGCGCCAGCAGCCCCTCGACAGGGGGGAATTCACCCCTCCACTTT. Its translation: CASSPSTGGNSPLHF.

The J gene is TRBJ2-5, the V gene TRBV7-6; D ambiguous. Per germline, CDR1 SGHVS and CDR2 FNYEAQ. V shed 5 bases and J shed 3 bases, with 4 bases lying between them. The CDR3 length is 11 residues. The CDR3 reads CASSPKETQYF. CDR3 DNA: TGTGCCAGCAGCCCCAAAGAGACCCAGTACTTC.

This clonotype was recorded at least ten times. The chain joins TRBV7-9 to TRBJ1-5; 7 bases line up with TRBD1. CDR3 length: 14 amino acids. From germline, CDR1 is SEHNR and CDR2 FQNEAQ (reference sequence). V lost 5 bases to trimming and J lost 6 bases; unmatched junction nucleotides: 7. CDR3 sequence (DNA): TGTGCCAGCAGCCCACAGGGGATAAGTCAGCCCCAGCATTTT. Translating gives CASSPQGISQPQHF.

In this sample, this clonotype turned up many times. V usage is TRBV2 and J usage is TRBJ2-7; the D gene is possibly TRBD2 (6 bases). Trimming left V 8 bases short and J 3 bases short, with 17 bases between. Germline V gene lookup returns CDR1 SNHLY and CDR2 FYNNEI. The CDR3 has 14 residues. Written as DNA, the CDR3 is TGTGCCAGCCCCATGGGAGGACGGAACTACGAGCAGTACTTC. Translating it yields CASPMGGRNYEQYF.

In its sample, this clonotype was seen many times. This chain uses TRBV7-6 with TRBJ2-3; 10 bases align to TRBD2. Germline values: CDR1 SGHVS, CDR2 FNYEAQ. The CDR3 has 23 residues. J lost 0 bases, V lost 5 bases, and 26 bases had no gene match. The CDR3, as DNA: TGTGCCAGCAGCCCCTGGGACAGCGAAGGGGGACTTCTAGCGGGGGCTAGCACAGATACGCAGTATTTT. It codes for CASSPWDSEGGLLAGASTDTQYF.

On this clonotype itself: This may come from a read error, since a much larger clone is one base off. The chain is built from TRBV5-1 and TRBJ1-6, with D unclear. Trimming took 3 bases from V and 6 from J, leaving 13 bases between them. Per the germline V gene, CDR1 is SGHRS and CDR2 is YFSETQ. This CDR3 has 15 amino acids. The CDR3 spells CASSSNGMINSPLHF. CDR3 DNA: TGCGCCAGCAGCTCGAATGGGATGATTAATTCACCCCTCCACTTT.

This clonotype was detected many times. The chain is built from TRBV27 and TRBJ1-1; no clear D gene. Germline V gene data show CDR1 as MNHEY and CDR2 as SMNVEV (reference sequence). The CDR3 loop spans 11 amino acids. V was trimmed by 3 bases and J by 9 bases, leaving 8 bases between them. CDR3 DNA: TGTGCCAGCAGTTTGGGCAGGAAAGCTTTCTTT. This encodes CASSLGRKAFF.

This clonotype was seen repeatedly, ten times or more. The J gene is TRBJ2-1, the V gene TRBV7-2; 7 bases fit TRBD1. CDR3 length: 16 amino acids. V was clipped by 6 bases and J by 1 base; unmatched bases: 9. CDR1 SGHTA and CDR2 FQGNSA come from the germline V gene. This CDR3 reads CASRTRTGSSYNEQFF. The CDR3 region has the DNA TGTGCCAGCAGAACGAGGACAGGCTCTTCCTACAATGAGCAGTTCTTC. Full variable domain (outside the CDR3, taken from reference TRBV7-2 and TRBJ2-1): GAGVSQSPSNKVTEKGKDVELRCDPISGHTALYWYRQSLGQGLEFLIYFQGNSAPDKSGLPSDRFSAERTGGSVSTLTIQRTQQEDSAVYLCASRTRTGSSYNEQFFGPGTRLTVL.

This clonotype was detected ten times or more. This chain joins TRBV10-3 and TRBJ1-5; D perhaps matches TRBD1 (5 bases). CDR1 and CDR2 from the germline V gene are ENHRY and SYGVKD. The CDR3 spans 12 residues. V was shortened by 10 bases and J by 5 bases, with 12 bases between the two germline ends. CDR3 amino acids: CASSLRDQPQHF. DNA of the CDR3: TGTGCCAGCTCTCTCAGGGATCAGCCCCAGCATTTT.

The table lists this clonotype with many counts. The chain carries TRBV11-2 and TRBJ2-2; 7 bases align to TRBD1. The CDR3 is 15 amino acids. The V gene's germline CDR1 is SGHAT and CDR2 FQNNGV. J lost 1 base, V lost 2 bases, and 1 base had no gene match. The CDR3 nucleotides read TGTGCCAGCAGCTTAAGGGACAGGAACACCGGGGAGCTGTTTTTT. This encodes CASSLRDRNTGELFF.

About this clonotype: The germline gene is not matched at one end of the junction; a read error may be the cause. This chain uses TRBV3-1 with TRBJ2-3; possible D gene TRBD2, 7 bases. There are 13 residues in the CDR3. Germline V gene sequence: CDR1 LGHDT, CDR2 YNNKEL (reference sequence). The CDR3 region has the DNA TGTGCCAGCAGCCAAGAGTTGGCGGGGGCCCATGTATTT. Translated, it gives CASSQELAGAHVF.

The sample holds a few counts of this clonotype. The chain employs TRBV20-1 and TRBJ1-2; tentatively, D is TRBD1 (5 bases). The germline CDR1 and CDR2 sequences are DFQATT and SNEGSKA (reference sequence). The germline V and J ends were trimmed by 0 bases and 0 bases, with 14 bases remaining between them. This CDR3 region has 16 residues. CDR3 bases: TGCAGTGCTAGAGATGGGGCCAGGGCCACTAACTATGGCTACACCTTC. Protein: CSARDGARATNYGYTF.

About this clonotype itself: The CDR3 ends on some other residue instead of the conserved phenylalanine or tryptophan, so this is likely a read error. The chain joins TRBV5-1 to TRBJ2-5; either TRBD1 or TRBD2 may supply D (6 bases each). V dropped 0 bases and J dropped 4 bases, with 7 bases sitting between them. The CDR3 sequence is 13 residues long. CDR1 is SGHRS and CDR2 is YFSETQ in the germline V gene. The CDR3 DNA reads TGCGCCAGCAGCTTGGAGGGGGGAGAGACCCAGTACCTC. Translating gives CASSLEGGETQYL.

This clonotype was recorded at least ten times. J is TRBJ1-4 and V is TRBV6-2 or TRBV6-3, with D tentatively TRBD1 (5 bases). Germline assignment: CDR1 MNHEY and CDR2 SVGEGT. The ends were cut back, 2 bases at V and 8 bases at J, with 12 bases in the middle. The CDR3 is 14 amino acids. The CDR3: CASSYPVQGEKLFF. The CDR3, as DNA: TGTGCCAGCAGTTACCCTGTTCAGGGAGAAAAACTGTTTTTT.

This clonotype was counted many times. V gene TRBV29-1 combines with J gene TRBJ2-7; D is possibly TRBD1 or TRBD2 (6 bases each). The length of the CDR3 is 13 residues. Germline assignment: CDR1 SQVTM and CDR2 ANQGSEA. V was shortened by 3 bases and J by 3 bases, with 12 bases between the two germline ends. CDR3 loop: CSVEGGQIYEQYF. CDR3 in DNA: TGCAGCGTTGAGGGGGGACAAATCTACGAGCAGTACTTC.

The chain carries TRBV5-4 and TRBJ1-1; D not resolved. The CDR3 runs 13 residues. CDR1 is SGHNT, CDR2 YYREEE, per germline (reference sequence). V lost 6 bases and J 1 base, leaving 10 bases between the germline ends. The CDR3 nucleotides are TGTGCCAGCAAGGGTGGAGAGAACACTGAAGCTTTCTTT. Translated, it gives CASKGGENTEAFF.

This clonotype was observed many times. The rearrangement uses TRBV18 and TRBJ2-7, with 14 bases matching TRBD2. The CDR3 length is 17 residues. Per germline, CDR1 KGHSH and CDR2 LQKENI. The junction had 4 bases not matched to a gene; V was cut back by 3 bases and J by 0 bases. The CDR3 DNA reads TGTGCCAGCTCACCGGAGGGACTAGCGGGGGACTCCTACGAGCAGTACTTC. Translated, it gives CASSPEGLAGDSYEQYF. Based on the CDR3 plus reference TRBV18 and TRBJ2-7, the full variable domain is NAGVMQNPRHLVRRRGQEARLRCSPMKGHSHVYWYRQLPEEGLKFMVYLQKENIIDESGMPKERFSAEFPKEGPSILRIQQVVRGDSAAYFCASSPEGLAGDSYEQYFGPGTRLTVT.

There are many counts of this clonotype. The V call is TRBV6-2 or TRBV6-3, the J call TRBJ2-5, with a weak D call TRBD2 (6 bases). This CDR3 spans 14 amino acids. CDR1 MNHEY and CDR2 SVGEGT come from the germline V gene. V was cut by 5 bases and J by 3 bases, with 13 bases left in between. For the CDR3, the DNA is TGTGCCAGCAGTCCTTCGGGACTCGAAGAGACCCAGTACTTC. The encoded protein is CASSPSGLEETQYF.

This clonotype has ten or more counts. The chain is built from TRBV19 and TRBJ2-5; 10 nucleotides match TRBD1. V lost 4 bases, J lost 4 bases, and 6 bases stayed unmatched. The CDR3 is 15 amino acids. Germline V gives CDR1 LNHDA, CDR2 SQIVND (reference sequence). The CDR3 reads CASSTTGTGAETQYF. In nucleotides, the CDR3 is TGTGCCAGTAGTACTACCGGGACAGGGGCAGAGACCCAGTACTTC.

This clonotype was counted only a few times. The chain links TRBV12-3 or TRBV12-4 to TRBJ1-2; no reliable D call. The V end was cut by 2 bases, the J end by 0 bases, with 10 bases between. The CDR3 runs 15 residues. The CDR3 protein is CASSLWAQPNYGYTF. The DNA of the CDR3 is TGTGCCAGCAGTTTATGGGCACAGCCTAACTATGGCTACACCTTC.

This clonotype was counted ten times or more. The rearrangement joins TRBV5-6 to TRBJ2-1, with D perhaps matching TRBD1 or TRBD2 (5 bases each). CDR3 length: 19 residues. V was cut by 5 bases and J by 8 bases, with 32 bases left in between. Per germline, CDR1 SGHDT and CDR2 YYEEEE. CDR3 nucleotides: TGTGCCAGCAGATCGTACCGGGACCTTCGAAGTTTGGTAAGAGATGAGCAGTTCTTC. Encoded protein: CASRSYRDLRSLVRDEQFF.